The clone carrying this TCR beta chain was observed a handful of times. What it recognizes is unknown. This CDR3 has 15 residues. Trimming cost V 4 bases and J 7 bases, with 18 bases left between them. This table comes from immunoSEQ multiplex PCR, and its TCRdb copy is limited to in-frame clones, with some not included. This sample has approximately 150,000 clones, with under 95% found just once. The data were taken from a study of T cell responses to AZD1222 COVID-19 vaccine. Overall study results and limits: Rises in breadth and depth of Spike-specific TCRs came after two AZD1222 doses. Unmutated variant regions reportedly attract nearly half of all spike-specific TCRs. Baseline seropositivity characterized only 5 to 7 AZD1222 recipients.

The TCR originated in an adult who received the AZD1222 COVID-19 vaccine. The V gene is TRBV5-3, the J gene TRBJ1-5, with D tentatively TRBD1 (6 bases). TRBV5-3 qualifies as an ORF whose function is uncertain. The source material was peripheral blood, sampled 28 days after the second AZD1222 dose. CDR3: CARSPGQNVGQPQHF. CDR3 bases: TGTGCCAGAAGCCCTGGACAGAACGTGGGCCAGCCCCAGCATTTT.